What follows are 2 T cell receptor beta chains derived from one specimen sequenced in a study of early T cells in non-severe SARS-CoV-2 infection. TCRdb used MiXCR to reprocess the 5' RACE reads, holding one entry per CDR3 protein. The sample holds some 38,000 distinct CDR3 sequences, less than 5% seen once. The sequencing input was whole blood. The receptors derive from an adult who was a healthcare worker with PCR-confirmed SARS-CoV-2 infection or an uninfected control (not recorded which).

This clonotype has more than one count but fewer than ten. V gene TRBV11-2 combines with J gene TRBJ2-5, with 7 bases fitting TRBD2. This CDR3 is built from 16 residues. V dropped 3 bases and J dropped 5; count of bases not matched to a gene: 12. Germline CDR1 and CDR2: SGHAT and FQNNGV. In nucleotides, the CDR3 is TGTGCCAGCAGCTTGACTCCCGGGACTATTTACGAGACCCAGTACTTC. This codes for CASSLTPGTIYETQYF.

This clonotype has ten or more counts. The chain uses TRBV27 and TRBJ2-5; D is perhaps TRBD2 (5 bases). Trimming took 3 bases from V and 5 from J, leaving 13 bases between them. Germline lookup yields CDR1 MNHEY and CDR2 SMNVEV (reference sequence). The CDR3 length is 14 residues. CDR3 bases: TGTGCCAGCAGTTTTCGGGGAAGACATGAGACCCAGTACTTC. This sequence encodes CASSFRGRHETQYF.